A selection of T cell receptor beta chains follows, all from one sample in a study of blood T cell repertoires in COVID-19. Sequencing was performed with immunoSEQ multiplex PCR; in TCRdb, only in-frame clones are kept and a portion is missing. The sample has tens of thousands of clones; about 83% are singletons. The sequenced sample consisted of peripheral blood. These receptors were taken from an older woman with COVID-19, enrolled during active disease. CDR3s include the opening cysteine and the closing phenylalanine or tryptophan. D genes are given only for firm matches. Rows may omit the clone size; those that give it use once, few, many or a size class.

V gene,CDR3 length,J gene,D gene,clone size,CDR3 DNA,CDR3 protein
TRBV2,13,TRBJ1-1,TRBD1,.,TGTGCCAGCAATAGGGGACAGGTCACTGAAGCTTTCTTT,CASNRGQVTEAFF
TRBV5-6,17,TRBJ1-3,TRBD1,.,TGTGCCAGCAGCCCACTGATCAACAGGGGGCCTGGAAACACCATATATTTT,CASSPLINRGPGNTIYF
TRBV28,15,TRBJ2-5,TRBD2,.,TGTGCCAGCAGCCAAAGGACTAGCGGGATGAAGACCCAGTACTTC,CASSQRTSGMKTQYF
TRBV27,15,TRBJ2-3,TRBD2,.,TGTGCCAGCACACTAGCGGGGACATACACAGATACGCAGTATTTT,CASTLAGTYTDTQYF
TRBV2,15,TRBJ1-4,.,.,TGTGCCAGCAGTAAAATGAACCGGGACAACGAAAAACTGTTTTTT,CASSKMNRDNEKLFF
TRBV27,13,TRBJ2-5,TRBD2,.,TGTGCCAGGGAGGAGCGGGAGCAAGAGACCCAGTACTTC,CAREEREQETQYF
TRBV27,13,TRBJ2-1,TRBD1,.,TGTGCCAGCAGTTTGCTGGGACAGGATGAGCAGTTCTTC,CASSLLGQDEQFF
TRBV2,12,TRBJ2-1,.,.,TGTGCCAGCAGTGACGGTTACAATGAGCAGTTCTTC,CASSDGYNEQFF
TRBV18,16,TRBJ2-7,TRBD2,.,TGTGCCAGCTCACCACTCACACGGGGGGGCTCCTACGAGCAGTACTTC,CASSPLTRGGSYEQYF
TRBV7-6,17,TRBJ2-3,TRBD1,.,TGTGCCAGCAGCTCACGAGCAGGGGGCAGGGGCACAGATACGCAGTATTTT,CASSSRAGGRGTDTQYF
TRBV18,16,TRBJ1-6,TRBD1,.,TGTGCCAGCTCACCTAGTGGGACAGGGGGTTACTCACCCCTCCACTTT,CASSPSGTGGYSPLHF
TRBV12-3/TRBV12-4,13,TRBJ2-1,.,.,TGTGCCAGCAGTTTCGACAGAGACAATGAGCAGTTCTTC,CASSFDRDNEQFF
TRBV28,15,TRBJ2-7,.,medium-sized,TGTGCCAGCAGCTACCCCGAGCGGACCGCCTACGAGCAGTACTTC,CASSYPERTAYEQYF
TRBV20-1,15,TRBJ2-3,.,once,TGCAGTGCTAGTCACCCGGGATTTAGTACAGATACGCAGTATTTT,CSASHPGFSTDTQYF
TRBV4-2,12,TRBJ2-3,.,.,TGTGCCAGCAGCCAAGAGGACAGTACGCAGTATTTT,CASSQEDSTQYF
TRBV7-9,17,TRBJ2-7,TRBD2,once,TGTGCCAGCAGCTCGCTCATTCCTAGCAGCGGGGCTTTTGGGCAGTACTTC,CASSSLIPSSGAFGQYF
TRBV30,14,TRBJ1-5,.,.,TGTGCCTGGAGTCCGGGGGAATTCCATCAGCCCCAGCATTTT,CAWSPGEFHQPQHF
TRBV3-1/TRBV3-2,14,TRBJ1-1,.,.,TGTGCCAGCAGCCATTCAGGGGTCAACACTGAAGCTTTCTTT,CASSHSGVNTEAFF
TRBV9,15,TRBJ1-1,TRBD1,.,TGTGCCAGCAGCGCGACGGGACAGCTGAACACTGAAGCTTTCTTT,CASSATGQLNTEAFF
TRBV28,15,TRBJ2-1,.,.,TGTGCCAGCAGTTTAGGCCAGGTGGGTTACAATGAGCAGTTCTTC,CASSLGQVGYNEQFF
TRBV6-5,15,TRBJ2-2,TRBD2,once,TGTGCCAGCTCTCCCGGAGCGGGAGCGACCGGGGAGCTGTTTTTT,CASSPGAGATGELFF
TRBV6-2/TRBV6-3,17,TRBJ2-7,TRBD2,.,TGTGCCAGCAGTTACTCACCTAGCGGGAGAGGGGTCTACGAGCAGTACTTC,CASSYSPSGRGVYEQYF
TRBV4-1,20,TRBJ2-7,TRBD2,.,TGCGCCAGCAGCCAAGGGGGACTAGCGGGAGCTCGGCCAGAGTCGGGGGAGCAGTACTTC,CASSQGGLAGARPESGEQYF
TRBV7-2,13,TRBJ2-4,.,few,TGTGCCAGCAGCCCAGGGGCCCTAAACATTCAGTACTTC,CASSPGALNIQYF
TRBV7-3,17,TRBJ1-1,TRBD1,few,TGTGCCAGCAGCTTACACCCAGGGGGGATTGGGAACACTGAAGCTTTCTTT,CASSLHPGGIGNTEAFF
TRBV5-5,15,TRBJ1-4,.,.,TGTGCCAGCAGCTTTCTAACGACCTCGGGGGAAAAACTGTTTTTT,CASSFLTTSGEKLFF
TRBV7-2,15,TRBJ1-2,TRBD1,.,TGTGCCAGCAGCCCCAAGACAGGGTGGGACTATGGCTACACCTTC,CASSPKTGWDYGYTF
TRBV20-1,15,TRBJ2-3,.,few,TGCAGTGCTAGTGTAGCGGATAGTAGCACAGATACGCAGTATTTT,CSASVADSSTDTQYF
TRBV30,15,TRBJ1-2,.,few,TGTGCCTGGAGTGCTGAGGTCGGCATCAACTATGGCTACACCTTC,CAWSAEVGINYGYTF
TRBV12-3/TRBV12-4,13,TRBJ1-2,TRBD1,.,TGTGCCAGCAGTAAGACAGGGAACTATGGCTACACCTTC,CASSKTGNYGYTF
TRBV4-1,14,TRBJ1-6,.,.,TGCGCCAGCAGCCAAGAAAGGCTAGAGAAACCCCTCCACTTT,CASSQERLEKPLHF
TRBV27,18,TRBJ2-4,TRBD1,.,TGTGCCAGCAGTCCCCTCCGACAGGGTTCAATGGCCAAAAACATTCAGTACTTC,CASSPLRQGSMAKNIQYF
TRBV7-9,16,TRBJ2-3,TRBD2,.,TGTGCCAGCAGCTTAGGACGGACTAGCGGGAGCGATACGCAGTATTTT,CASSLGRTSGSDTQYF
TRBV27,14,TRBJ2-1,TRBD2,once,TGTGCCAGCAGGGGACTAGCGGGTTACAATGAGCAGTTCTTC,CASRGLAGYNEQFF
TRBV7-3,14,TRBJ1-1,TRBD1,.,TGTGCCAGCAGCAAAGGACAGGGGGACACTGAAGCTTTCTTT,CASSKGQGDTEAFF
TRBV5-1,17,TRBJ2-2,.,.,TGCGCCAGCAGCCTCCTTTTGAGTCTAGCTAACACCGGGGAGCTGTTTTTT,CASSLLLSLANTGELFF
TRBV10-3,14,TRBJ1-1,.,.,TGTGCCATCAGAAGAGAGGCCGGGAACACTGAAGCTTTCTTT,CAIRREAGNTEAFF
TRBV6-1,15,TRBJ1-1,TRBD1,.,TGTGCCAGCAGGGATTGGGACAGGGGGAACACTGAAGCTTTCTTT,CASRDWDRGNTEAFF
TRBV19,16,TRBJ1-5,.,.,TGTGCCAGTAGTAGGCCAAGGGGCGTGGGCTGGCAGCCCCAGCATTTT,CASSRPRGVGWQPQHF
TRBV2,14,TRBJ1-2,TRBD1,.,TGTGCCAGCAGGGAGGGACAGGGGGCATATGGCTACACCTTC,CASREGQGAYGYTF
TRBV9,18,TRBJ2-1,TRBD2,.,TGTGCCAGCAGCGTATCTAAACGAATAGCGGGAGGTTACAATGAGCAGTTCTTC,CASSVSKRIAGGYNEQFF
TRBV28,15,TRBJ1-6,.,once,TGTGCCAGCAGTGCCTCCACAGGGAGGGCTTCACCCCTCCACTTT,CASSASTGRASPLHF
TRBV5-1,17,TRBJ2-3,TRBD2,.,TGCGCCAGCAGCTTGGCGGGCTCGACGGGAGGGGGAGATACGCAGTATTTT,CASSLAGSTGGGDTQYF
TRBV5-1,16,TRBJ2-1,TRBD2,.,TGCGCCAGCAGCGCCTTAGCGGGAGGGTCCTACAATGAGCAGTTCTTC,CASSALAGGSYNEQFF
TRBV5-4,13,TRBJ1-1,TRBD1,.,TGTGCCAGCAGCAGGGGGCCGAACACTGAAGCTTTCTTT,CASSRGPNTEAFF
TRBV4-2,17,TRBJ2-1,TRBD2,.,TGTGCCAGCCGTCACGTCGGTCGGACTAGCGGGATCGGTGAGCAGTTCTTC,CASRHVGRTSGIGEQFF
TRBV20-1,12,TRBJ2-5,.,.,TGCAGTGCTAGTTTACTAGTGGAGACCCAGCACTTC,CSASLLVETQHF
TRBV5-8,16,TRBJ2-1,TRBD1,once,TGTGCCAGCAGCTCCGGGACAGCCATATCCTACAATGAGCAGTTCTTC,CASSSGTAISYNEQFF